This T cell receptor (beta chain) derives from a study of blood T cell repertoires in COVID-19. Across the whole study: Collection of acute and convalescent COVID-19 samples took place in the United States, Italy and Spain.

The repertoire was sequenced with immunoSEQ multiplex PCR; TCRdb's copy has only in-frame clones and lacks some. This table has approximately 300,000 clones, about 90% appearing once. The participants were between roughly 18 and 90 years old and came from about two dozen US areas. Cohort placement rested on clinical history that participants reported themselves. Germline CDR1 and CDR2: SEHNR and FQNEAQ (reference sequence). CDR3 length: 16 amino acids. On this clone itself: The junction shows a germline mismatch at one end, possibly a read error.

The sample consisted of PBMCs or T cells enriched from blood (not recorded which). The sequence was collected from a woman in her late teens or twenties with acute COVID-19. The V call is TRBV7-9, the J call TRBJ1-4; no clear D gene. The CDR3 loop reads CASSLAVGGPNEKLFF. The CDR3, as DNA: TGTGCCAGCAGCTTAGCGGTCGGAGGGCCTAACGAAAAACTGTTTTTT.